These T cell receptor beta chains were read from a single sample in a study of blood T cell repertoires in COVID-19. Sequenced by immunoSEQ multiplex PCR; TCRdb stores in-frame clones only, minus some. The data hold over 450,000 clones, with roughly 89% observed a single time. The source material was peripheral blood. All receptors derive from a man in his late teens or twenties with COVID-19, enrolled during active disease. CDR3s include the opening cysteine and the closing phenylalanine or tryptophan. Each record gives: J gene, V gene, CDR3 protein.

TRBJ2-7 | TRBV4-1 | CASSPTLAGYYEQYF
TRBJ2-2 | TRBV6-6 | CASSLWDLQGAGELFF
TRBJ2-5 | TRBV6-5 | CASSSRTSAKTQYF
TRBJ2-5 | TRBV19 | CASSIGSGQTWSAQYF
TRBJ2-2 | TRBV6-2/TRBV6-3 | CASSETSGGTNTGELFF
TRBJ2-7 | TRBV5-1 | CASSLTGTSTRNEQYF
TRBJ2-7 | TRBV3-1/TRBV3-2 | CASSQGGGIDGWYEQYF
TRBJ2-7 | TRBV27 | CASSLSGLAGTYEQYF
TRBJ1-1 | TRBV7-3 | CASSLISGTEAFF
TRBJ2-7 | TRBV7-8 | CASSHRTSGGSLEQYF
TRBJ1-1 | TRBV3-1/TRBV3-2 | CASSQNPPSVFF
TRBJ1-6 | TRBV19 | CASSPGQPGYSPLHF
TRBJ2-1 | TRBV19 | CASSRGGRSSYNEQFF
TRBJ2-7 | TRBV19 | CASRRGQSYEQYF
TRBJ1-1 | TRBV2 | CASRGGMNTEAFF
TRBJ2-1 | TRBV5-5 | CASSYQREQFF
TRBJ1-1 | TRBV19 | CASSIAVRNTEAFF